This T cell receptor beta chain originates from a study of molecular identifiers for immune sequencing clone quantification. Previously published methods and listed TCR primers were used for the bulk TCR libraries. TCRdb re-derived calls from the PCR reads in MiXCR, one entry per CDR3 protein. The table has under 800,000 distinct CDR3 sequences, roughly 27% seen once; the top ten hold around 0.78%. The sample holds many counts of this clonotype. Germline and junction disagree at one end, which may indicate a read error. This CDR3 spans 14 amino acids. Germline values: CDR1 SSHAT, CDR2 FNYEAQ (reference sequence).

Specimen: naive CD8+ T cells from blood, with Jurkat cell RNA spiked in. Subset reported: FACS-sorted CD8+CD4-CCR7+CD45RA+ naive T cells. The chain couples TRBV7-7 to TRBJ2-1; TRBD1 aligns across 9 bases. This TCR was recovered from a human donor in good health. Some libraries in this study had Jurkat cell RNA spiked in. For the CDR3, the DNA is TGTGCTAGCAGCAGGGGACAGGGAAGGGATGAGCAGTTCTTC. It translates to CASSRGQGRDEQFF.